Below, 23 T cell receptor beta chains from the same sample are listed, as sequenced in a study of cytomegalovirus exposure and HLA in healthy donors. 60 Vbeta and 13 Jbeta primers were used in PCR. Some clones are missing from TCRdb's copy, which holds only in-frame ones; the method was immunoSEQ multiplex PCR. The sample lists around 140,000 clones; less than 90% were seen once. Material: PBMCs. Source of these receptors: a man aged 40-49 years in good health and CMV-seronegative.

The V call is TRBV2, the J call TRBJ1-2; D remains ambiguous. The CDR3 runs 13 residues. Looked up from germline, CDR1 is SNHLY and CDR2 is FYNNEI. Trimming left V 2 bases short and J 8 bases short, with 12 bases between. The CDR3 DNA sequence: TGTGCCAGCAGTGAACCCCGGGCGGGGGGCTACACCTTC. This sequence encodes CASSEPRAGGYTF.

The V gene is TRBV5-6, the J gene TRBJ1-2; 7 nucleotides agree with TRBD1. Germline CDR1 SGHDT, CDR2 YYEEEE. V lost 4 bases and J lost 4; bases outside the gene matches: 7. The CDR3 has 14 residues. The CDR3 sequence: CASSTGTAGYGYTF. CDR3 bases: TGTGCCAGCAGCACCGGGACAGCGGGCTATGGCTACACCTTC.

About this clone itself: The germline gene is not matched at one end of the junction; a read error may be the cause. This CDR3 reads CSSSLGGLSYEQYF. Here the CDR3 DNA reads TGTTCCAGCAGCTTAGGGGGACTTTCCTACGAGCAGTACTTC. The J gene is TRBJ2-7, the V gene TRBV7-9; tentatively, D is TRBD1 or TRBD2 (6 bases each). This CDR3 region has 14 residues. Germline CDR1 is SEHNR and CDR2 is FQNEAQ (reference sequence).

The gene calls are TRBV6-5 and TRBJ1-1, with D maybe TRBD1 (5 bases). Germline loops: CDR1 MNHEY, CDR2 SVGAGI. The CDR3 spans 14 residues. The V gene lost 7 bases and the J gene lost 1 base, with 13 bases spanning the gap. CDR3 in DNA: TGTGCCAGCACCCAGCCAGGGTGGAACACTGAAGCTTTCTTT. Translation gives CASTQPGWNTEAFF.

V usage is TRBV5-1 and J usage is TRBJ2-5; maybe TRBD2 (6 bases). The end of the DNA aligns better with TRBJ2-7, so the J call may be wrong. Germline V CDR1 and CDR2: SGHRS, YFSETQ. This CDR3 is built from 15 residues. The chain's CDR3 is CASSPRTGLTYEQYF. CDR3 DNA sequence: TGCGCCAGCAGCCCAAGGACGGGACTCACCTACGAGCAGTACTTC.

The CDR3 sequence is CAWSVGQGVEAFF. The CDR3 bases are TGTGCCTGGAGTGTAGGACAGGGTGTTGAAGCTTTCTTT. This sequence joins TRBV30 and TRBJ1-1, with TRBD1 matching over 8 bases. Germline CDR1 GTSNPN, CDR2 SVGIG (reference sequence). The V gene end was trimmed by 0 bases and the J gene end by 7 bases; junction bases not matched to a gene: 4. CDR3 length: 13 amino acids.

This clone has more than one count but fewer than ten. The chain carries TRBV18 and TRBJ1-2; D is possibly TRBD1 (6 bases). The CDR3 is 13 amino acids. Trimming took 6 bases from V and 1 from J, leaving 9 bases between them. Germline V CDR1 and CDR2: KGHSH, LQKENI. In DNA form, the CDR3 reads TGTGCCAGCTCCCAGGACAGTAACTATGGCTACACCTTC. Translated: CASSQDSNYGYTF.

The chain has TRBV19 and TRBJ2-1, with 10 positions matching TRBD2. The junction had 14 bases not matched to a gene; V was cut back by 7 bases and J by 8 bases. Germline assignment: CDR1 LNHDA and CDR2 SQIVND (reference sequence). The CDR3 contains 16 residues. The CDR3 coding sequence is TGTGCCAGTACCCAGCGGGGGGGCCACGTAGGGCATGAGCAGTTCTTC. Translation: CASTQRGGHVGHEQFF.

The V gene is TRBV9, the J gene TRBJ1-4; 8 positions match TRBD1. The germline CDR1 and CDR2 sequences are SGDLS and YYNGEE. The CDR3 sequence is 15 residues long. The V and J ends lost 4 bases and 7 bases, in that order; junction bases with no gene match: 9. CDR3 loop: CASSPRTGTGEKLFF. In DNA, the CDR3 is TGTGCCAGCAGCCCGCGGACAGGGACTGGTGAAAAACTGTTTTTT.

J is TRBJ1-4 and V is TRBV4-3; D is ambiguous. This CDR3 is built from 15 residues. The germline CDR1 and CDR2 sequences are LGHNA and YSLEER. V was clipped by 0 bases and J by 7 bases, with 12 bases between them. CDR3 sequence reads: CASSQEMRHGEKLFF. For the CDR3, the DNA is TGCGCCAGCAGCCAAGAGATGCGGCATGGTGAAAAACTGTTTTTT.

This clone occurred once. J is TRBJ2-3 and V is TRBV5-4; possibly TRBD2 for D (5 bases). Germline V gives CDR1 SGHNT, CDR2 YYREEE (reference sequence). This CDR3 region has 16 residues. V lost 1 base, J lost 2 bases, and 14 bases lay in between. This CDR3 is CASSLWVSGFTDTQYF. CDR3 bases: TGTGCCAGCAGCTTGTGGGTCTCGGGATTCACAGATACGCAGTATTTT.

V gene TRBV20-1 combines with J gene TRBJ1-1, with TRBD1 as a possible D gene (5 bases). The V gene's germline CDR1 is DFQATT and CDR2 SNEGSKA (reference sequence). The CDR3 covers 11 residues. Trimming took off 6 bases at V and 5 bases at J, with 10 bases between the two ends. CDR3 nucleotide sequence: TGCAGTGCCCGGGGGGGGACTGAAGCTTTCTTT. Its protein is CSARGGTEAFF.

V and J are TRBV10-1 and TRBJ2-7; 8 bases map to TRBD1. Looked up from germline, CDR1 is WNHNN and CDR2 is SYGVQD (reference sequence). The CDR3 contains 19 residues. The V segment lost 0 bases and the J segment 0 bases; nucleotides outside the gene matches: 13. DNA of the CDR3: TGCGCCAGCAGTGAGTCTCGCGACAGGGGATGCAGAAGCTCCTACGAGCAGTACTTC. The encoded protein is CASSESRDRGCRSSYEQYF.

V usage is TRBV6-5 and J usage is TRBJ1-6; 10 bases are shared with TRBD1. Trimming took 6 bases from V and 9 from J; bases not matched to a gene: 5. Per germline, CDR1 MNHEY and CDR2 SVGAGI. The CDR3 is 14 amino acids. The CDR3 region has the DNA TGTGCCAGCAGCCCGACAGGGGGCGGTTCACCCCTCCACTTT. Protein: CASSPTGGGSPLHF.

J is TRBJ1-6 and V is TRBV19; D is perhaps TRBD1 (6 bases). This CDR3 has 13 residues. Germline CDR1 LNHDA, CDR2 SQIVND (reference sequence). Trimming took 4 bases from V and 11 from J, leaving 12 bases between them. The CDR3 sequence is CASSTLGATPLHF. CDR3 nucleotides: TGTGCCAGTAGTACCCTGGGGGCGACACCCCTCCACTTT.

J is TRBJ1-1 and V is TRBV5-1; D remains ambiguous. The V and J ends lost 5 bases and 1 base respectively, with 9 bases between them. Germline loops: CDR1 SGHRS, CDR2 YFSETQ. The CDR3 contains 13 residues. DNA for the CDR3: TGCGCCAGCAGAGTGACACCGAACACTGAAGCTTTCTTT. This encodes CASRVTPNTEAFF.

A single count supports this clone. V is TRBV19 and J is TRBJ2-7, with D possibly being TRBD1 (6 bases). The V end was cut by 3 bases, the J end by 4 bases, with 13 bases between. This CDR3 contains 14 residues. From germline, CDR1 is LNHDA and CDR2 SQIVND (reference sequence). CDR3 coding DNA: TGTGCCAGTAGTATGCTGACAGGATCATACGAGCAGTACTTC. Protein product: CASSMLTGSYEQYF.

The rearrangement links TRBV6-5 to TRBJ1-1; no clear D. CDR1 and CDR2 (germline): MNHEY, SVGAGI. The V end was cut by 6 bases, the J end by 0 bases, with 11 bases between. The CDR3 has 14 residues. This CDR3 reads CASSRPGLNTEAFF. CDR3 coding DNA: TGTGCCAGCAGCCGCCCGGGATTGAACACTGAAGCTTTCTTT.

The genes are TRBV29-1 and TRBJ1-4; the match to TRBD1 covers 9 bases. This CDR3 comprises 14 residues. Trimming took 3 bases from V and 5 from J; bases not matched to a gene: 4. CDR1 and CDR2 from the germline V gene are SQVTM and ANQGSEA. In nucleotides, the CDR3 is TGCAGCGTTGAGGACAGGGGCGAGAATGAAAAACTGTTTTTT. It codes for CSVEDRGENEKLFF. Full variable domain (outside the CDR3, taken from reference TRBV29-1 and TRBJ1-4): SAVISQKPSRDICQRGTSLTIQCQVDSQVTMMFWYRQQPGQSLTLIATANQGSEATYESGFVIDKFPISRPNLTFSTLTVSNMSPEDSSIYLCSVEDRGENEKLFFGSGTQLSVL.

The chain links TRBV28 to TRBJ1-1; 12 bases line up with TRBD1. The CDR3 contains 17 residues. Germline values: CDR1 MDHEN, CDR2 SYDVKM. The V and J ends lost 3 bases and 2 bases, in that order; junction bases with no gene match: 7. The CDR3 region is CASSFPGQGAINTEAFF. The CDR3 nucleotides are TGTGCCAGCAGTTTTCCGGGACAGGGGGCGATTAACACTGAAGCTTTCTTT.

The chain has TRBV27 and TRBJ2-2, with D unclear. The CDR3 runs 14 residues. Germline V gene sequence: CDR1 MNHEY, CDR2 SMNVEV (reference sequence). Trimming removed 2 bases at V and 8 bases at J, with 12 bases between. For the CDR3, the DNA is TGTGCCAGCAGTTTACGCCCGAGTTCTGGGGAGCTGTTTTTT. Its translation: CASSLRPSSGELFF.

The chain joins TRBV4-3 to TRBJ2-2; perhaps TRBD2 as D (6 bases). This CDR3 has 16 residues. V was pared by 0 bases and J by 6 bases, with 14 bases between. Per the germline V gene, CDR1 is LGHNA and CDR2 is YSLEER. This CDR3 is CASSQESGSVAGELFF. DNA for the CDR3: TGCGCCAGCAGCCAAGAGAGCGGGTCGGTAGCCGGGGAGCTGTTTTTT.

This chain joins TRBV6-6 and TRBJ1-1; unclear D gene. CDR1 and CDR2 (germline): MNHNY, SVGAGI (reference sequence). Trimming took off 0 bases at V and 6 bases at J, with 11 bases between the two ends. There are 14 residues in the CDR3. The CDR3 DNA is TGTGCCAGCAGTTACTCGAGAGACTCGTCTGAAGCTTTCTTT. Translating gives CASSYSRDSSEAFF.